This TCR beta chain was profiled in a study of identical twins (dated by TCRdb to the mid-2010s). Looking at the study overall: The study deep-sequenced TCR alpha and beta repertoires from monozygotic twins, unrelated adults of various ages and cord blood to test whether fetal clonotypes persist. To rule out contamination, the twin experiments were replicated at different times with different library preparation protocols.

From its first to its last residue, the CDR3 has 12 amino acids. The germline V gene yields ENHRY for CDR1 and SYGVKD for CDR2. General findings and caveats noted by the study authors: Out-of-frame TCR alpha sequences shared between twins showed an excess of low generation-probability sequences compared with coincidental sharing between unrelated individuals. Zero-insertion analyses could be partly confounded by invariant T cells such as MAIT and iNKT, though diverse VJ usage argued against such confounding for most clonotypes. Abundant cord blood beta clonotypes had fewer insertions, young adult naive repertoires showed a similar but weaker trend, and memory repertoires showed no such trend. Because the same donors could not be followed over many years, the conclusions relied on cross-sectional statistical analysis. Recombination models systematically underestimated out-of-frame TCR alpha sharing in monozygotic twins but agreed with sharing between unrelated individuals. Excess twin sharing in beta out-of-frame sequences was weaker because fewer shared sequences lowered the signal-to-noise ratio.

The library was generated by 5' RACE. TCRdb shows the sequencer as Illumina HiSeq 2000. A universal primer binding site was introduced by template switching, and a unique molecular identifier was present in the final cDNA, enabling accurate counting of TCR cDNA molecules. First-strand cDNA for TCR alpha and beta chains was synthesized from specific primers in the conserved constant-segment region. To control for contamination, every cDNA library was double barcoded, receiving both a SMART-Mk sample barcode and Illumina barcodes. TruSeq adapter sequences, together with Illumina sample barcodes, were added in two successive PCR steps. TCR alpha and beta cDNA libraries were sequenced on the Illumina HiSeq platform with custom primers. The authors' analysis ran thus. Unique molecular identifiers were extracted from raw reads with MiGEC, and CDR3 positions were determined with MiXCR. For each individual, recombination models were inferred using an EM algorithm with the repgenHMM and IGoR tools. The analysis of shared clonotypes was done with the tcR package in R, with sharing normalized by the product of cloneset sizes. Out-of-frame nonproductive sequences were analyzed to study raw recombination free of thymic and clonal selection effects. TCRdb reanalyzed the raw reads on its own, using fastp at Q25 for trimming and MiXCR for clone calling, and kept in-frame beta chains. Entries that share a CDR3 protein sequence are merged under the most common genes and DNA. The V and J calls come from TCRdb's annotation, not from the publication. This sample lists hundreds of thousands of distinct CDR3 sequences; approximately 9% were detected once. The ten largest clonotypes hold around 0.98% of the sample.

All donors were healthy Caucasians. The twin cohort consisted of three pairs of female monozygotic twins, all aged about 18 to 30 years. The RNA used for TCR libraries was isolated from peripheral blood mononuclear cells. This clonotype was detected a few times. Its cognate antigen has yet to be identified. A read error is likely, as this CDR3 ends without the conserved phenylalanine or tryptophan. The limits of the CDR3 on the DNA are not certain, so only TCRdb's listed CDR3 is given. These sequences were also reported in another study, on yellow fever vaccine responses in identical twins. As described in the second report: The authors reported that the T cell response to vaccination in identical twins appeared partly convergent and partly personalized. In identical twins, the study followed T cell clones that responded to the vaccine with precision.

The source is a woman aged 18-30 years in good health. The chain is encoded by TRBV10-3 joined to TRBJ2-3; the table assigns TRBD1, which was not confirmed against the DNA. Input material: PBMCs. The CDR3 in this case is CAISECARRNRG.